The clone carrying this TCR beta chain has more than one count but fewer than ten. The CDR3 end is not reached by the read, which stops 3 residues before it; the germline J gene fills it in. This CDR3 has 14 amino acids. Germline assignment: CDR1 SGHTA and CDR2 FQGNSA. Trimming removed 5 bases at V and 6 bases at J, with 16 bases between. This entry is derived from a study of T cell clonality in common variable immunodeficiency. Here immunoSEQ multiplex PCR was the method, and the copy in TCRdb shows in-frame clones only, minus some. Recorded here are some 38,000 clones, with no singletons, and the ten leading clones hold approximately 9.8%.

The receptor was isolated from a person between 18 and 75 years old in good health. This chain joins TRBV7-2 and TRBJ1-2, with a possible D match to TRBD1 (6 bases). The sample consisted of peripheral blood mononuclear cells. The CDR3 sequence: CASSPPGVIHGYTF. The sequenced CDR3 bases are TGTGCCAGCAGCCCCCCAGGGGTTATTCATGGC. The whole variable domain, remainder taken from reference TRBV7-2 and TRBJ1-2, is GAGVSQSPSNKVTEKGKDVELRCDPISGHTALYWYRQSLGQGLEFLIYFQGNSAPDKSGLPSDRFSAERTGGSVSTLTIQRTQQEDSAVYLCASSPPGVIHGYTFGSGTRLTVV.